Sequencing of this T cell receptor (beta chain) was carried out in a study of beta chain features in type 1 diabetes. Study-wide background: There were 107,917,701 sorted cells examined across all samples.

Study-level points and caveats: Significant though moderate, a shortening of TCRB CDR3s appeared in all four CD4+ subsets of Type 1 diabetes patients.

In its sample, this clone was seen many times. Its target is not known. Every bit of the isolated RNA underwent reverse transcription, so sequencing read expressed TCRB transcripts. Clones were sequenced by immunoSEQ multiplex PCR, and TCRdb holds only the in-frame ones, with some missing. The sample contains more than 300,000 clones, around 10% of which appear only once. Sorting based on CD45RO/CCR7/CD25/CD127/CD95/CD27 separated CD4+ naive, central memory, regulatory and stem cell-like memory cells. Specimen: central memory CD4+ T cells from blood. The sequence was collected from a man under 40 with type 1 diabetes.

The CDR3 loop is CASSFLPTYNEQFF. CDR3 coding DNA: TGTGCCAGCAGTTTCCTCCCTACCTACAATGAGCAGTTCTTC. The rearrangement uses TRBV28 and TRBJ2-1, with D unclear. From germline, CDR1 is MDHEN and CDR2 SYDVKM. There are 14 residues in the CDR3. V lost 3 bases and J lost 2, with 8 bases in between.